This TCR beta chain was sequenced for a study of blood T cell repertoires in COVID-19. At the level of the study: Some COVID-19 samples were acute and others convalescent; all came from the United States, Italy and Spain. The cDNA or gDNA used as material had been derived from T cells, B-cell-depleted T cells, or PBMCs.

Original processing methods: Counts of nucleated cells, estimated from reference gene primer amplification, were obtained. The repertoire was sequenced with immunoSEQ multiplex PCR; TCRdb's copy has only in-frame clones and lacks some. For V, J and clone size, that table is used; D and trimming come from the DNA. This table has around 26,000 clones, about 91% appearing once. Unmatched junction bases numbered 7, after V lost 1 base and J lost 5 bases. Per germline, CDR1 MGHRA and CDR2 YSYEKL. This CDR3 has 16 amino acids. The receptor was isolated from a man between 65 and 80 years old with active COVID-19. The sample was peripheral blood. The chain joins TRBV4-1 to TRBJ2-5; 10 bases agree with TRBD2. DNA for the CDR3: TGCGCCAGCAGCCAAGGATCTAGCGGGAGCCCGGAGACCCAGTACTTC. Translating gives CASSQGSSGSPETQYF.